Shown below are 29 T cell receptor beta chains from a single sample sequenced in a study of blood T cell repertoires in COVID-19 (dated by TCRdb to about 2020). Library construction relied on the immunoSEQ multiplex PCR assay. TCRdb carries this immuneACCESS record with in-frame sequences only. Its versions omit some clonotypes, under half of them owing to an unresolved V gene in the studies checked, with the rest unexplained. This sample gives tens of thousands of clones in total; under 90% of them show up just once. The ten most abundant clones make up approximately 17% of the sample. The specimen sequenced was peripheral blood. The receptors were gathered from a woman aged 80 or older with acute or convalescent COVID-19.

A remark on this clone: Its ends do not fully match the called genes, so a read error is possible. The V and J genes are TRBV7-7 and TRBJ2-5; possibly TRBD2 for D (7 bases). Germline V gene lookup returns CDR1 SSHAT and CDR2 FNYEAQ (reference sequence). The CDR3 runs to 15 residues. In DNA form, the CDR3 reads TGTGCTAGCAGCCCGAGGGGGGGGGCTCAAGAGACCCAGTACTTC. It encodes CASSPRGGAQETQYF.

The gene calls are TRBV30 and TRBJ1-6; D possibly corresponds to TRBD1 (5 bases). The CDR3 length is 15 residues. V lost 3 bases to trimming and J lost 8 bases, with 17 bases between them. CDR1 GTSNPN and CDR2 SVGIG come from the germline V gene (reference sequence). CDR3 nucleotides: TGTGCCTGGAGGGGAGCTGGGGGGTGGCATTCACCCCTCCACTTT. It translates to CAWRGAGGWHSPLHF.

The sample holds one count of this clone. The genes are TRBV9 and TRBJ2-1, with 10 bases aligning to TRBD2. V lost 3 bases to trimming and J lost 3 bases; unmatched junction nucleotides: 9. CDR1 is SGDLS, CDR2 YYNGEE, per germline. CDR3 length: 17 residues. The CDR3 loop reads CASSALRLAGIYNEQFF. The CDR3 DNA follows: TGTGCCAGCAGCGCTTTGCGACTAGCGGGCATCTACAATGAGCAGTTCTTC. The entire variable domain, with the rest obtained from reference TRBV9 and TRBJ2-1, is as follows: DSGVTQTPKHLITATGQRVTLRCSPRSGDLSVYWYQQSLDQGLQFLIQYYNGEERAKGNILERFSAQQFPDLHSELNLSSLELGDSALYFCASSALRLAGIYNEQFFGPGTRLTVL.

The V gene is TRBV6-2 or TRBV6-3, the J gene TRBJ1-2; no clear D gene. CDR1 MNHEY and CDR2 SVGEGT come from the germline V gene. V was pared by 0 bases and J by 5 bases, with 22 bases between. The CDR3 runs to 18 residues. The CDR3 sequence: CASSYSGAPSTEEYGYTF. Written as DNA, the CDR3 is TGTGCCAGCAGTTACTCTGGCGCCCCGTCCACAGAAGAGTATGGCTACACCTTC.

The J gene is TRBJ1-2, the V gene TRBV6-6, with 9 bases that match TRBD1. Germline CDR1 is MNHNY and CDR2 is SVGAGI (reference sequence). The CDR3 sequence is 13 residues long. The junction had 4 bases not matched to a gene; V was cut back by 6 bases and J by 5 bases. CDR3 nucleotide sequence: TGTGCCAGCAGGCAGGGGACAGGGTATGGCTACACCTTC. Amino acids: CASRQGTGYGYTF.

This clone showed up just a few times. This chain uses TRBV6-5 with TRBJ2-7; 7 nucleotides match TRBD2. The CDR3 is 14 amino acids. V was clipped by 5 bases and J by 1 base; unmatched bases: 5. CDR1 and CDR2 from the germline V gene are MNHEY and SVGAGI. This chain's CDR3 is CASSIWRGSYEQYF. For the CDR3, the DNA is TGTGCCAGCAGTATCTGGCGGGGGTCCTACGAGCAGTACTTC.

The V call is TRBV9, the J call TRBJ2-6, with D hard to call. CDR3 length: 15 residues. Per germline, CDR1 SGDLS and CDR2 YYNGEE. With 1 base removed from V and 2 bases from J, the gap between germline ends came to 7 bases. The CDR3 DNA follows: TGTGCCAGCAGCGTATTAAGCACTGGGGCCAACGTCCTGACTTTC. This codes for CASSVLSTGANVLTF.

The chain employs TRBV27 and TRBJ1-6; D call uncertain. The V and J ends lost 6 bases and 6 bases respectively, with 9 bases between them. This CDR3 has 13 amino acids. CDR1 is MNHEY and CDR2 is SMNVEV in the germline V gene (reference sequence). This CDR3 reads CASRRRVNSPLHF. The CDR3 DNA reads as TGTGCCAGCAGACGGCGGGTTAATTCACCCCTCCACTTT.

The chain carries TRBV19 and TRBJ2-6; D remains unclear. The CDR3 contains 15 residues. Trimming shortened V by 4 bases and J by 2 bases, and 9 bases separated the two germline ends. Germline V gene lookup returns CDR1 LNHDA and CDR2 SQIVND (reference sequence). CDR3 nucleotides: TGTGCCAGTAGTACCCCACTCCCTGGGGCCAACGTCCTGACTTTC. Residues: CASSTPLPGANVLTF.

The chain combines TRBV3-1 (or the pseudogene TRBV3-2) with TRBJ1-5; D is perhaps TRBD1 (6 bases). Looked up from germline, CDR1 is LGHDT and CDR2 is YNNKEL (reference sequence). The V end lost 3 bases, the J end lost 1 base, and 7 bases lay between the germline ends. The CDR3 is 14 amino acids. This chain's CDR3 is CASSHRGSNQPQHF. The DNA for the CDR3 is TGTGCCAGCAGCCACAGGGGAAGCAATCAGCCCCAGCATTTT.

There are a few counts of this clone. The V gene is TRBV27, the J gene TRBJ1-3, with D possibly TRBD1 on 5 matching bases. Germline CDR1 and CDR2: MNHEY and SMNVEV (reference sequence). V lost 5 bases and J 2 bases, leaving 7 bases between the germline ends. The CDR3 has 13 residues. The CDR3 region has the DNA TGTGCCAGCAGTCCCAGGGCTGGAAACACCATATATTTT. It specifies CASSPRAGNTIYF.

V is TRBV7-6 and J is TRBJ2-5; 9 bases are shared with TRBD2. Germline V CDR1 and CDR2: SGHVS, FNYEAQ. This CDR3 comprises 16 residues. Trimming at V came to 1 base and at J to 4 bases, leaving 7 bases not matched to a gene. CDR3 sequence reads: CASSLGAAGGLETQYF. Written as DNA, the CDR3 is TGTGCCAGCAGCTTAGGTGCCGCGGGGGGGTTAGAGACCCAGTACTTC.

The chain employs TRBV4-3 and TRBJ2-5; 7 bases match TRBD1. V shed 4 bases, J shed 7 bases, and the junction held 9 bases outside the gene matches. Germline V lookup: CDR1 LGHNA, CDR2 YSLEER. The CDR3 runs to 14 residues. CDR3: CASSPGTDLRTQYF. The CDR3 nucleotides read TGCGCCAGCAGCCCTGGGACAGATCTAAGGACCCAGTACTTC.

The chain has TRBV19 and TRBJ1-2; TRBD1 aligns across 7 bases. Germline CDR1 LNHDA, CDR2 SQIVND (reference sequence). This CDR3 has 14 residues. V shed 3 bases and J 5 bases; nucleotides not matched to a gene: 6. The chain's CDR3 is CASSIAQTGYGYTF. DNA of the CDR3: TGTGCCAGTAGTATTGCTCAGACAGGGTATGGCTACACCTTC.

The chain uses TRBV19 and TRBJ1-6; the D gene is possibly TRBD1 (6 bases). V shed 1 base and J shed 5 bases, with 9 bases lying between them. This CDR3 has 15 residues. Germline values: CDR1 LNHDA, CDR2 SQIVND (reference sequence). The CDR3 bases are TGTGCCAGTAGTATAGGGACAGCCCATAATTCACCCCTCCACTTT. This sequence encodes CASSIGTAHNSPLHF. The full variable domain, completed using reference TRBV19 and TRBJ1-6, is DGGITQSPKYLFRKEGQNVTLSCEQNLNHDAMYWYRQDPGQGLRLIYYSQIVNDFQKGDIAEGYSVSREKKESFPLTVTSAQKNPTAFYLCASSIGTAHNSPLHFGNGTRLTVT.

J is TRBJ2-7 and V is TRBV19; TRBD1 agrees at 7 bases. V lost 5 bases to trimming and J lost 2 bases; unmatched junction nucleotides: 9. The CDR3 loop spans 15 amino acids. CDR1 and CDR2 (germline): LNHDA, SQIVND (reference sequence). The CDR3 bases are TGTGCCAGTAGTCCAAGGACAGGAATCCCCTACGAGCAGTACTTC. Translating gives CASSPRTGIPYEQYF.

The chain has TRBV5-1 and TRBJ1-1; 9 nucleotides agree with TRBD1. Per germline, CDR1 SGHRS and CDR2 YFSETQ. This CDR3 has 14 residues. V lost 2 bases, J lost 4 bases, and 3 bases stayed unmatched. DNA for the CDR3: TGCGCCAGCAGCTTATCGACAGGGGGCACTGAAGCTTTCTTT. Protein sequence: CASSLSTGGTEAFF.

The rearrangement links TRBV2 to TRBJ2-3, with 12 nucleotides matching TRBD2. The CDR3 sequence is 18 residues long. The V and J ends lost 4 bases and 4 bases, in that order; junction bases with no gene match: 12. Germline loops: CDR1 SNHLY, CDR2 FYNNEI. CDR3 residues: CASSAFLAGGVGADTQYF. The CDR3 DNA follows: TGTGCCAGCAGTGCGTTCCTAGCGGGAGGGGTAGGCGCAGATACGCAGTATTTT.

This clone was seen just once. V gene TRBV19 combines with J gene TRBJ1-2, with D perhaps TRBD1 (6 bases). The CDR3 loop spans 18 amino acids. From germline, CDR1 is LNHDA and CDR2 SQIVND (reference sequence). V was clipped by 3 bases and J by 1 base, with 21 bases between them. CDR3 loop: CASSILGQRLTHNYGYTF. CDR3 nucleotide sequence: TGTGCCAGTAGTATTCTGGGACAAAGACTTACTCATAACTATGGCTACACCTTC.

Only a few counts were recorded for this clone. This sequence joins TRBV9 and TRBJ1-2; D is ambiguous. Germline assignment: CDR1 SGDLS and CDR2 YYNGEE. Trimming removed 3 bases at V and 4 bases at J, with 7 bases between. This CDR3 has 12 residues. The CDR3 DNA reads TGTGCCAGCAGCGCGAACAGCTATGGCTACACCTTC. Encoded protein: CASSANSYGYTF.

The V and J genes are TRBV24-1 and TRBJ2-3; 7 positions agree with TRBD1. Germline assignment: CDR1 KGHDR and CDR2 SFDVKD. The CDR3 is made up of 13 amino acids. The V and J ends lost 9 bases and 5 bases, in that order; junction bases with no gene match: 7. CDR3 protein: CATEGQAGDTQYF. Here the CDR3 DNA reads TGTGCCACCGAAGGACAGGCGGGAGATACGCAGTATTTT.

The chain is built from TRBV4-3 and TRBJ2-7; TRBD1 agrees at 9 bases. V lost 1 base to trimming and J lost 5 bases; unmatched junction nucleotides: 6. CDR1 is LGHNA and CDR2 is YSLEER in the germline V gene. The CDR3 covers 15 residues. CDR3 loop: CASSQVGTGNNEQYF. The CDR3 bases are TGCGCCAGCAGCCAAGTCGGGACAGGGAACAACGAGCAGTACTTC.

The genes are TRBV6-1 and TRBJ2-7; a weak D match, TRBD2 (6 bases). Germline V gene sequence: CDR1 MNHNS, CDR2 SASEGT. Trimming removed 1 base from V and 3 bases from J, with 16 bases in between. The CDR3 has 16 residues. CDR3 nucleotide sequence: TGTGCCAGCAGTGAAGTCTCCAGCGGGCTAAACTACGAGCAGTACTTC. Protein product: CASSEVSSGLNYEQYF.

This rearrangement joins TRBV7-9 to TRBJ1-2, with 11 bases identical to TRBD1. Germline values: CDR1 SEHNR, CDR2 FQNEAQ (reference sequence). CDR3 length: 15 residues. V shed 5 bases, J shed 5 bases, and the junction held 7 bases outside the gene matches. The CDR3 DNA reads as TGTGCCAGCAGCCCATTAGGGACAGGGGGATATGGCTACACCTTC. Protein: CASSPLGTGGYGYTF.

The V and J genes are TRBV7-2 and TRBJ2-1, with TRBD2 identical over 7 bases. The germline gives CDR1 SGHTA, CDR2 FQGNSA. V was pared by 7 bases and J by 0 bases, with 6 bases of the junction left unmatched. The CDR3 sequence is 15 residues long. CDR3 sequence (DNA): TGTGCCAGCATGAAGGGAGGGTCCTCCTACAATGAGCAGTTCTTC. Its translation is CASMKGGSSYNEQFF.

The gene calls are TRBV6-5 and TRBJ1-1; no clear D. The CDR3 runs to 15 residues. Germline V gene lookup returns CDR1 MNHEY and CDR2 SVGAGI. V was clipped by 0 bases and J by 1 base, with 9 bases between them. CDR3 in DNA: TGTGCCAGCAGTTACTCCGCAGGATGGAACACTGAAGCTTTCTTT. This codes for CASSYSAGWNTEAFF.

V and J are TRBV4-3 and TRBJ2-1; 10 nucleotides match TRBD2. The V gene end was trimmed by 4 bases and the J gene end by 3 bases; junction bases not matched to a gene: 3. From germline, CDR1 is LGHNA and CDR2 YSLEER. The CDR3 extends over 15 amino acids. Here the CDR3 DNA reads TGCGCCAGCAGCCTGGGACTAGCGAGCTACAATGAGCAGTTCTTC. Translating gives CASSLGLASYNEQFF.

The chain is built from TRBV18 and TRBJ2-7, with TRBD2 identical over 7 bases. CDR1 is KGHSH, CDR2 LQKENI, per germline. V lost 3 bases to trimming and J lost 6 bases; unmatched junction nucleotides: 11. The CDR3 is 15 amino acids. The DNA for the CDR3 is TGTGCCAGCTCACCCCATTCGGGAGGAGGTGGCGAGCAGTACTTC. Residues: CASSPHSGGGGEQYF.

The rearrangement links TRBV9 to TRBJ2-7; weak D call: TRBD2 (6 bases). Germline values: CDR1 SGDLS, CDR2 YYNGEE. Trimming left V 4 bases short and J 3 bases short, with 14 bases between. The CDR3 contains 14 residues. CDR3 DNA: TGTGCCAGCAGCCCACAGAGGGGAGGCTACGAGCAGTACTTC. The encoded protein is CASSPQRGGYEQYF.